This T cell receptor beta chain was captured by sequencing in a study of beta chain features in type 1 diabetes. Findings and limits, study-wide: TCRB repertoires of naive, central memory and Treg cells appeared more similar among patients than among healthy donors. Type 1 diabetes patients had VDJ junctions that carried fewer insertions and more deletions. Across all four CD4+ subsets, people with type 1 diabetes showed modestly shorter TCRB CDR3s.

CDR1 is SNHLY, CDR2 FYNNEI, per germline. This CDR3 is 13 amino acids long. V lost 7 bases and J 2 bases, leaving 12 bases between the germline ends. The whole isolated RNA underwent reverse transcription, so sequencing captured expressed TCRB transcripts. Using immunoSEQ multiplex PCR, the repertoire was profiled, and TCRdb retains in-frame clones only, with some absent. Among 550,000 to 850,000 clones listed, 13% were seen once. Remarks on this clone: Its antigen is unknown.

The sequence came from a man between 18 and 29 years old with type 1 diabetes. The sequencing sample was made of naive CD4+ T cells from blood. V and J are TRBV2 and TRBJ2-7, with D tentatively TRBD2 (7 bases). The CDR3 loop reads CASIARGPYEQYF. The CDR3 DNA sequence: TGTGCCAGCATTGCGCGGGGGCCCTACGAGCAGTACTTC.